Reported below is one T cell receptor beta chain. Its antigen has not been determined. The input lacks base qualities; no much larger clone sits a single base away. One collaborating source in Seattle enrolled patients while the patients were actively infected and followed the patients over time throughout the course of disease. Collaborating institutions collected whole blood in K2EDTA tubes following their own protocols. For TCRbeta analysis, collaborators shipped samples in one of three forms: frozen whole blood, isolated PBMCs, or DNA extracted from either of those sample types. Clipping removes 8 bases from V and 3 bases from J, with 8 as the unmatched junction base count. The germline V gene specifies SGHRS as CDR1 and YFSETQ as CDR2. There are 13 amino acids in the CDR3, from cysteine to phenylalanine inclusive. The retained sequence is limited to the CDR3, 39 bases, with the frame set at the first base.

TCRbeta CDR3 regions were amplified from genomic DNA using the immunoSEQ Assay, a bias-controlled multiplex PCR. In the original analysis: The number of nucleated cells in each sample was estimated from the amplification of reference gene primers within the assay. To quantify the absolute abundance of each unique TCRbeta CDR3 rearrangement, sequence reads were collapsed and filtered. Productive Simpson clonality was computed per sample as the square root of Simpson's diversity index over productive rearrangements. Held by TCRdb, this immuneACCESS table contains in-frame sequences only and omits some clones. Under half of the omission traces to an unresolved V gene where checked; the cause of the rest is unknown. V and J calls and clone size come straight from that table; D and trimming were deduced from the DNA. The sample data list some 200,000 clones, and about 83% of these were observed just once. The ten biggest clones cover around an eighth of the sample.

The data were taken from a study of blood T cell repertoires in COVID-19 (dated by TCRdb to the early 2020s). As for the study more broadly: Samples from collaborators originated in the United States, Italy and Spain and spanned both the acute and convalescent phases of COVID-19. The material from the prospective study consisted of cDNA or gDNA derived from T cells, B-cell-depleted T cells, or PBMCs. Subjects who had been exposed to COVID-19, were actively infected with it, or had recovered from it provided the deeply sampled blood TCRbeta repertoires that made up the dataset. The repertoires were made available in a free public database intended to serve as a resource for research on the immune response to SARS-CoV-2. The samples were drawn from two sources: the first 160 participants of the ongoing ImmuneRACE study, and over 950 subjects contributed by 6 global collaborators. The sample metadata nearly always contained a de-identified subject ID, COVID-19 status, age in years and sex. Where HLA class I and class II types were available, the types were taken from metadata supplied by the sample provider, not from assay-based typing. Findings and caveats that apply to the study as a whole: The amount of clinical and demographic metadata varied by source and participant and was provided uncurated.

The receptor's source is an older woman with COVID-19, enrolled during active disease. The rearranged segments are TRBV5-1 and TRBJ2-7, with 7 middle bases fitting TRBD1. The sample taken for sequencing was peripheral blood. For the CDR3, the sequence is CASKGQLLYEQYF. Read as DNA, the sequence is TGCGCCAGTAAGGGACAGCTCCTCTACGAGCAGTACTTC.